Shown below are 18 T cell receptor beta chains from a single sample sequenced in a study of cytomegalovirus exposure and HLA in healthy donors. The PCR ran on 60 Vbeta and 13 Jbeta primers. The repertoire was sequenced with immunoSEQ multiplex PCR; TCRdb's copy has only in-frame clones and lacks some. The sample contains fewer than 200,000 clones, around 80% of which appear only once. Sequencing input: PBMCs. These TCRs come from a human donor in good health.

The chain uses TRBV4-1 and TRBJ1-6, with 8 bases lining up with TRBD1. This CDR3 region has 17 residues. The ends lost 5 bases at V and 0 bases at J; junction bases unmatched: 6. CDR1 and CDR2 from the germline V gene are MGHRA and YSYEKL. In nucleotides, the CDR3 is TGCGCCAGCAGCGGGACAGGTGACTCCTCCTATAATTCACCCCTCCACTTT. It codes for CASSGTGDSSYNSPLHF.

The chain is built from TRBV6-1 and TRBJ2-2; 13 nucleotides align to TRBD2. Germline V gene data show CDR1 as MNHNS and CDR2 as SASEGT. Trimming cost V 3 bases and J 7 bases; bases outside gene matches: 5. CDR3 length equals 16 residues. CDR3 sequence reads: CASSDGLAGVGGELFF. Here the CDR3 DNA reads TGTGCCAGCAGTGATGGACTAGCGGGGGTTGGCGGGGAGCTGTTTTTT.

J is TRBJ1-1 and V is TRBV7-9; TRBD1 matches 9 bases. Germline assignment: CDR1 SEHNR and CDR2 FQNEAQ (reference sequence). Trimming removed 6 bases from V and 1 base from J; junction bases left unmatched: 0. CDR3 length: 13 residues. The CDR3 sequence: CASRGQGNTEAFF. Written as DNA, the CDR3 is TGTGCCAGCAGGGGACAGGGGAACACTGAAGCTTTCTTT.

This clone came up a few times. V and J are TRBV7-8 and TRBJ1-6; TRBD1 aligns across 9 bases. The J segment lost 6 bases and the V segment lost 2 bases, leaving 5 bases of the junction unmatched. From germline, CDR1 is SGHVS and CDR2 FQNEAQ. This CDR3 contains 16 residues. Written as DNA, the CDR3 is TGTGCCAGCAGCTTAAGGGACAGGGCTCTTAATTCACCCCTCCACTTT. Translating gives CASSLRDRALNSPLHF.

A single count supports this clone. V is TRBV5-1 and J is TRBJ2-1, with 7 positions matching TRBD1. Germline-derived CDR1 and CDR2 are SGHRS and YFSETQ. CDR3 length: 15 residues. V gave up 5 bases and J gave up 5 bases; unmatched junction bases: 10. CDR3 sequence (DNA): TGCGCCAGCAGACATCCGGGACAGTTCCACAATGAGCAGTTCTTC. This gives the protein CASRHPGQFHNEQFF.

This chain connects TRBV7-3 to TRBJ1-1; D gene uncertain. V was trimmed by 5 bases and J by 5 bases, leaving 12 bases between them. Germline lookup yields CDR1 SGHTA and CDR2 FQGTGA. There are 13 residues in the CDR3. CDR3 protein: CASSVDIGTEAFF. The CDR3 coding sequence is TGTGCCAGCAGCGTAGACATCGGAACTGAAGCTTTCTTT.

The V gene is TRBV10-3, the J gene TRBJ2-7; no firm D call. Germline values: CDR1 ENHRY, CDR2 SYGVKD. There are 15 residues in the CDR3. The V and J ends lost 7 bases and 4 bases respectively, with 20 bases between them. This chain's CDR3 is CAINTNPSTPYEQYF. The CDR3 DNA follows: TGTGCCATCAATACTAACCCCAGCACCCCTTACGAGCAGTACTTC.

This chain's CDR3 is CASSIVGTSRYEQYF. The CDR3 DNA follows: TGTGCCAGTAGTATAGTGGGGACTAGCAGATACGAGCAGTACTTC. V gene TRBV19 combines with J gene TRBJ2-7; 9 positions match TRBD2. Germline assignment: CDR1 LNHDA and CDR2 SQIVND (reference sequence). Unmatched junction bases numbered 5, after V lost 1 base and J lost 4 bases. The CDR3 spans 15 residues.

The chain carries TRBV27 and TRBJ1-4; D is uncertain. Trimming removed 3 bases at V and 5 bases at J, with 4 bases between. The CDR3 consists of 12 residues. Per the germline V gene, CDR1 is MNHEY and CDR2 is SMNVEV (reference sequence). CDR3 loop: CASSFQNEKLFF. DNA of the CDR3: TGTGCCAGCAGTTTCCAAAATGAAAAACTGTTTTTT. Complete variable domain (other parts from reference TRBV27 and TRBJ1-4): EAQVTQNPRYLITVTGKKLTVTCSQNMNHEYMSWYRQDPGLGLRQIYYSMNVEVTDKGDVPEGYKVSRKEKRNFPLILESPSPNQTSLYFCASSFQNEKLFFGSGTQLSVL.

This rearrangement joins TRBV7-8 to TRBJ1-6, with 7 bases lining up with TRBD1. The ends lost 1 base at V and 5 bases at J; junction bases unmatched: 14. The V gene's germline CDR1 is SGHVS and CDR2 FQNEAQ. The CDR3 covers 19 residues. CDR3: CASSLVRGGTAFDNSPLHF. The CDR3 region has the DNA TGTGCCAGCAGCTTAGTTCGGGGGGGGACAGCCTTTGATAATTCACCCCTCCACTTT.

V usage is TRBV11-3 and J usage is TRBJ2-5; 14 nucleotides line up with TRBD2. This CDR3 comprises 17 residues. J gave up 3 bases and V 5 bases, and 8 bases lay outside the gene matches. The V gene's germline CDR1 is SGHNT and CDR2 YENEEA. The CDR3 here is CASSPPGTSGRKETQYF. The DNA of the CDR3 is TGTGCCAGCAGCCCACCCGGGACTAGCGGGAGAAAAGAGACCCAGTACTTC.

The V gene is TRBV11-2, the J gene TRBJ1-2, with D possibly TRBD1 on 5 matching bases. This CDR3 has 15 amino acids. The germline V gene encodes CDR1 SGHAT and CDR2 FQNNGV. Trimming took 7 bases from V and 1 from J, leaving 16 bases between them. The CDR3, as DNA: TGTGCCAGCACCCTCGGACCGGGGGGTAACTATGGCTACACCTTC. Protein product: CASTLGPGGNYGYTF.

The chain joins TRBV12-5 to TRBJ2-7, with TRBD1 matching 9 bases. The CDR3 totals 14 residues. The V gene end was trimmed by 6 bases and the J gene end by 7 bases; junction bases not matched to a gene: 10. The germline V gene has CDR1 LGHNT and CDR2 FRNRAP. The CDR3 region is CASGGPGQGGEQYF. CDR3 in DNA: TGTGCTAGTGGAGGTCCGGGACAGGGTGGTGAGCAGTACTTC.

This sequence joins TRBV4-1 and TRBJ2-5; 9 bases line up with TRBD1. CDR3 length: 15 amino acids. CDR1 is MGHRA, CDR2 YSYEKL, per germline. The J segment lost 5 bases and the V segment lost 2 bases, leaving 6 bases of the junction unmatched. The CDR3 coding sequence is TGCGCCAGCAGCCAATTGACAGGGGGGGAGGAGACCCAGTACTTC. Its translation: CASSQLTGGEETQYF.

This CDR3 reads CASTQGQGFNQPQHF. The CDR3 DNA follows: TGTGCCAGCACACAAGGACAGGGGTTCAATCAGCCCCAGCATTTT. J is TRBJ1-5 and V is TRBV19; 9 bases are shared with TRBD1. V was pared by 9 bases and J by 3 bases, with 9 bases of the junction left unmatched. Germline V gene lookup returns CDR1 LNHDA and CDR2 SQIVND (reference sequence). The CDR3 runs 15 residues.

With respect to this clone: This CDR3 fails to terminate in the conserved phenylalanine or tryptophan, so it likely reflects a read error. No DNA is shown, since the ends of the CDR3 on it are uncertain; the CDR3 is the one TCRdb lists. The J gene is TRBJ1-1, the V gene TRBV10-3. Germline values: CDR1 ENHRY, CDR2 SYGVKD. 12 amino acids form the CDR3, both terminal residues included. The CDR3 sequence is CAISESGGAPFV.

This clone showed up just a few times. The rearrangement uses TRBV2 and TRBJ1-1, with 8 positions matching TRBD1. The germline CDR1 and CDR2 sequences are SNHLY and FYNNEI. The CDR3 has 15 residues. Germline trimming cut 1 base from V and 4 bases from J; bases unmatched to any gene: 5. CDR3 DNA: TGTGCCAGCAGTGAAGTGGGGACAGGCCGCACTGAAGCTTTCTTT. It is translated as CASSEVGTGRTEAFF.

This chain links TRBV7-3 with TRBJ2-7; 10 bases are a match to TRBD1. CDR3 length: 13 residues. Trimming cost V 4 bases and J 6 bases; bases outside gene matches: 3. The V gene's germline CDR1 is SGHTA and CDR2 FQGTGA. CDR3: CASSSGTGAEQYF. DNA for the CDR3: TGTGCCAGCAGCTCCGGGACAGGGGCCGAGCAGTACTTC.